This T cell receptor beta chain was identified during a study of shared T cell receptors in the human thymus. The junction had 2 bases not matched to a gene; V was cut back by 4 bases and J by 1 base. There are 15 residues in the CDR3. Germline V gene data show CDR1 as SGHDN and CDR2 as FVKESK. Profiling relied on immunoSEQ multiplex PCR, and the TCRdb table lists in-frame clones only, not all of them. Among hundreds of thousands of clones listed, approximately 89% were seen once. These data also featured in a second study, about human thymus T cells. Per that study: Resections that were taken during corrective heart surgery supplied the thymus tissue. Related research examined unrelated individuals and reported that their thymic repertoires overlapped highly.

The rearrangement uses TRBV14 and TRBJ2-7; 12 nucleotides align to TRBD2. Sequencing was performed on thymocytes. This clonotype originated in a boy younger than two with a congenital heart defect. The CDR3 reads CASSPSGRGSYEQYF. The CDR3 nucleotides read TGTGCCAGCAGCCCTAGCGGGAGGGGTTCCTACGAGCAGTACTTC.